The rows below give T cell receptor beta chains drawn from one sample of a study of technical replicates of blood from a handful of donors. Sequenced by immunoSEQ multiplex PCR; TCRdb stores in-frame clones only, minus some. The sample shows roughly 62,000 clones, about nine tenths of them seen only once. The specimen sequenced was PBMCs. The receptor set was obtained from a human donor in good health. Some clones in this sample may be carry-over from other donors' samples. Each CDR3 is given with its conserved first and last residue. The D gene is left open where the match is weak. Some rows have no size entry. The others give once, few or many, or a class for an expanded clone.

>14|.|.|TRBV5-3|TRBJ2-7
CARSFERDSYEQYF
TGTGCCAGAAGCTTCGAACGGGACTCCTACGAGCAGTACTTC
>13|TRBD2|.|TRBV19|TRBJ2-7
CASSAAGGYEQYF
TGTGCCAGTAGTGCGGCGGGAGGTTACGAGCAGTACTTC
>13|.|.|TRBV2|TRBJ1-1
CASSHRGLTEAFF
TGTGCCAGCAGTCACCGGGGTCTTACTGAAGCTTTCTTT
>16|.|.|TRBV5-1|TRBJ2-3
CASSLGDKFNTDTQYF
TGCGCCAGCAGCTTGGGGGACAAATTCAACACAGATACGCAGTATTTT
>16|.|.|TRBV6-5|TRBJ1-6
CASSYSSLGGNSPLHF
TGTGCCAGCAGTTACTCGTCGCTTGGAGGTAATTCACCCCTCCACTTT
>16|.|few|TRBV21-1|TRBJ1-1
CASSKDGGNGDTEAFF
TGTGCCAGCAGCAAAGACGGCGGGAACGGGGACACTGAAGCTTTCTTT
>15|.|.|TRBV19|TRBJ2-1
CASSIRLGVYNEQFF
TGTGCCAGTAGTATCCGACTAGGTGTCTACAATGAGCAGTTCTTC
>15|TRBD2|.|TRBV6-4|TRBJ2-2
CASSDGGLDAGELFF
TGTGCCAGCAGTGACGGGGGACTAGACGCCGGGGAGCTGTTTTTT
>17|.|.|TRBV19|TRBJ2-7
CASSPIRGAGVVDEQYF
TGTGCCAGTAGTCCCATTCGTGGGGCAGGGGTTGTCGACGAGCAGTACTTC
>14|.|.|TRBV10-3|TRBJ1-4
CAIRRDATNEKLFF
TGTGCCATCAGGCGGGACGCAACTAATGAAAAACTGTTTTTT
>20|TRBD1|.|TRBV7-8|TRBJ1-2
CASSHEPNTTGGALVGGYTF
TGTGCCAGCAGCCACGAGCCAAACACGACAGGGGGCGCTTTGGTGGGTGGCTACACCTTC
>16|TRBD2|.|TRBV7-2|TRBJ2-7
CASSRGLAGGGPEQYF
TGTGCCAGCAGCCGGGGACTAGCGGGAGGCGGGCCCGAGCAGTACTTC
>16|TRBD2|.|TRBV19|TRBJ2-7
CASSIGLAESSYEQYF
TGTGCCAGTAGTATAGGACTAGCGGAAAGCTCCTACGAGCAGTACTTC
>13|.|.|TRBV5-4|TRBJ1-1
CASSPSAVAEAFF
TGTGCCAGCAGCCCCTCGGCGGTCGCTGAAGCTTTCTTT
>15|TRBD2|.|TRBV6-5|TRBJ2-1
CASRVAGEWGDEQFF
TGTGCCAGCAGGGTAGCGGGAGAATGGGGTGATGAGCAGTTCTTC
>13|.|.|TRBV6-5|TRBJ2-5
CASSYSREETQYF
TGTGCCAGCAGTTACTCCAGGGAAGAGACCCAGTACTTC
>14|TRBD2|.|TRBV12-5|TRBJ2-1
CASGLAGSYYEQFF
TGTGCTAGTGGCCTAGCGGGAAGTTACTATGAGCAGTTCTTC
>14|.|.|TRBV7-6|TRBJ2-3
CASSEMTGTIRQYF
TGTGCCAGCAGCGAGATGACAGGCACGATCCGGCAGTATTTT
>14|.|.|TRBV5-5|TRBJ1-1
CASSLAGHSTEAFF
TGTGCCAGCAGCTTGGCAGGACATTCCACTGAAGCTTTCTTT
>13|.|.|TRBV12-1|TRBJ1-6
CASSTTGNSPLHF
TGTGCCAGCAGCACCACGGGGAATTCACCCCTCCACTTT
>16|TRBD1|.|TRBV27|TRBJ2-2
CASSPRTGGYTGELFF
TGTGCCAGCAGTCCACGGACAGGCGGCTACACCGGGGAGCTGTTTTTT
>15|.|.|TRBV19|TRBJ2-6
CASSIAGAGANVLTF
TGTGCCAGTAGTATAGCAGGGGCCGGGGCCAACGTCCTGACTTTC
>18|TRBD2|.|TRBV7-2|TRBJ2-5
CASSLKGGSGGAGETQYF
TGTGCCAGCAGCTTAAAGGGTGGGAGCGGGGGGGCGGGAGAGACCCAGTACTTC
>13|TRBD1|.|TRBV7-9|TRBJ2-7
CAGSGQILYEQYF
TGTGCCGGCTCGGGACAGATTCTCTACGAGCAGTACTTC